This T cell receptor (beta chain) was observed in a study of T cells in tumors after PD-1 blockade. Study-wide context: No patient had prior checkpoint blockade, systemic immunosuppression, or radiotherapy within 4 weeks. Each patient got pembrolizumab 200 mg every 3 weeks or cemiplimab 350 mg every 2 weeks.

Sequenced by immunoSEQ multiplex PCR; TCRdb stores in-frame clones only, minus some. The sample holds 60,000 to 65,000 clones, approximately 74% seen once. V lost 0 bases and J lost 8, with 12 bases in between. CDR3 length: 15 residues. Germline CDR1 and CDR2: SGHRS and YFSETQ. The receptor's source is a human donor with basal cell carcinoma. The chain employs TRBV5-1 and TRBJ1-6; perhaps TRBD1 as D (5 bases). The material sequenced was PBMCs, taken after anti-PD-1 treatment. CDR3 region: CASSLEPGRDSPLHF. The CDR3 nucleotides are TGCGCCAGCAGCTTGGAGCCAGGGCGAGATTCACCCCTCCACTTT.